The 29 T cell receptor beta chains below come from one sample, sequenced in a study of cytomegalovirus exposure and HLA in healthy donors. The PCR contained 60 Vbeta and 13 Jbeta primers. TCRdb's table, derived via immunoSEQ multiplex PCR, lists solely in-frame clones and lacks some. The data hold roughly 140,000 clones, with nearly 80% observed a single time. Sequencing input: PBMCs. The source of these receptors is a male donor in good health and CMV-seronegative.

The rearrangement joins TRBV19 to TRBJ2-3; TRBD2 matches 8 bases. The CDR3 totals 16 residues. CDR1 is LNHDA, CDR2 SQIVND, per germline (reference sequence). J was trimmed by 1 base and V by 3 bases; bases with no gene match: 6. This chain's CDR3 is CASSIEAGARTDTQYF. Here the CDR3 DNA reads TGTGCCAGTAGTATCGAAGCGGGGGCCCGCACAGATACGCAGTATTTT.

CDR3 in amino acids: CASSPPGQAKPYGYTF. DNA of the CDR3: TGTGCCAGCAGCCCCCCGGGACAGGCCAAACCCTATGGCTACACCTTC. The gene calls are TRBV28 and TRBJ1-2; 8 bases are a match to TRBD1. Looked up from germline, CDR1 is MDHEN and CDR2 is SYDVKM. Trimming removed 6 bases from V and 4 bases from J; junction bases left unmatched: 13. The CDR3 length is 16 residues.

The CDR3 loop is CASSLDPGGGYTF. In DNA form, the CDR3 reads TGTGCCAGCAGCTTAGATCCGGGAGGGGGCTACACCTTC. The chain couples TRBV11-2 to TRBJ1-2; D is unclear. CDR1 is SGHAT and CDR2 is FQNNGV in the germline V gene. The germline V and J ends were trimmed by 0 bases and 8 bases, with 10 bases remaining between them. The CDR3 sequence is 13 residues long.

The chain's CDR3 is CASSLSGQSYGYTF. In DNA form, the CDR3 reads TGTGCCAGCAGCTTATCGGGACAGTCCTATGGCTACACCTTC. The J gene is TRBJ1-2, the V gene TRBV5-8; TRBD1 agrees at 7 bases. Looked up from germline, CDR1 is SGHTS and CDR2 is YDEGEE. Trimming took 2 bases from V and 4 from J; bases not matched to a gene: 5. This CDR3 contains 14 residues.

The CDR3 loop reads CASSAAGHEQYF. CDR3 sequence (DNA): TGTGCCAGCAGCGCCGCAGGGCACGAGCAGTACTTC. The genes are TRBV9 and TRBJ2-7; a possible D gene is TRBD1 (5 bases). V was trimmed by 3 bases and J by 5 bases, leaving 9 bases between them. The CDR3 sequence is 12 residues long. Germline V CDR1 and CDR2: SGDLS, YYNGEE. The full variable domain, in which reference TRBV9 and TRBJ2-7 provide the parts outside the CDR3, is DSGVTQTPKHLITATGQRVTLRCSPRSGDLSVYWYQQSLDQGLQFLIQYYNGEERAKGNILERFSAQQFPDLHSELNLSSLELGDSALYFCASSAAGHEQYFGPGTRLTVT.

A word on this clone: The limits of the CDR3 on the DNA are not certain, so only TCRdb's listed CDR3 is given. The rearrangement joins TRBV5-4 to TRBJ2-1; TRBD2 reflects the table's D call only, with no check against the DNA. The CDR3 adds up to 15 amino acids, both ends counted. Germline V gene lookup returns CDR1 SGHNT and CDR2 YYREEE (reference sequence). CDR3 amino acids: CASSFGGGTYNEPFF.

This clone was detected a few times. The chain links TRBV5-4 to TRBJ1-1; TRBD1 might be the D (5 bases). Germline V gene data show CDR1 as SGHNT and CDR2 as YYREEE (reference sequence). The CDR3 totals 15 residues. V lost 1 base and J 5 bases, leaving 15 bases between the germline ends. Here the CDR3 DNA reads TGTGCCAGCAGCTTGTCTTCCTCGGGGGGGACTGAAGCTTTCTTT. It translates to CASSLSSSGGTEAFF.

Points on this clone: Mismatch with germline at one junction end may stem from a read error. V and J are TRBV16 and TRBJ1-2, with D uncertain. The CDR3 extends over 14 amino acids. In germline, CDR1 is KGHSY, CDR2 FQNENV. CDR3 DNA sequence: TGTGCCAGCAGCCAATCGTTGGCGGGGAATGGTTACACCTTC. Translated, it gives CASSQSLAGNGYTF. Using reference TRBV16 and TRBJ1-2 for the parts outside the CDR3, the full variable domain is GEEVAQTPKHLVRGEGQKAKLYCAPIKGHSYVFWYQQVLKNEFKFLISFQNENVFDETGMPKERFSAKCLPNSPCSLEIQATKLEDSAVYFCASSQSLAGNGYTFGSGTRLTVV.

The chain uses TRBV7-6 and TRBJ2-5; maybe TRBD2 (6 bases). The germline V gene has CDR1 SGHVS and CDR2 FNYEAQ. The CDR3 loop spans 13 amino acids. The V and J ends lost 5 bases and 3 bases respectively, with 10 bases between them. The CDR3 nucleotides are TGTGCCAGCAGCACGGGACTGAAAGAGACCCAGTACTTC. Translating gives CASSTGLKETQYF. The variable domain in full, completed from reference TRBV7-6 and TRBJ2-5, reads GAGVSQSPRYKVTKRGQDVALRCDPISGHVSLYWYRQALGQGPEFLTYFNYEAQQDKSGLPNDRFSAERPEGSISTLTIQRTEQRDSAMYRCASSTGLKETQYFGPGTRLLVL.

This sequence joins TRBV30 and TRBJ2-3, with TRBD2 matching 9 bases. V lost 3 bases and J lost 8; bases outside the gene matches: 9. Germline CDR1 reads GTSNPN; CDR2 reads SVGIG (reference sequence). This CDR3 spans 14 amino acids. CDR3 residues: CAWRLAGDAATQYF. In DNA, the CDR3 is TGTGCCTGGAGGTTAGCGGGGGATGCTGCTACGCAGTATTTT. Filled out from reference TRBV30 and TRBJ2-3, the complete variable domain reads SQTIHQWPATLVQPVGSPLSLECTVEGTSNPNLYWYRQAAGRGLQLLFYSVGIGQISSEVPQNLSASRPQDRQFILSSKKLLLSDSGFYLCAWRLAGDAATQYFGPGTRLTVL.

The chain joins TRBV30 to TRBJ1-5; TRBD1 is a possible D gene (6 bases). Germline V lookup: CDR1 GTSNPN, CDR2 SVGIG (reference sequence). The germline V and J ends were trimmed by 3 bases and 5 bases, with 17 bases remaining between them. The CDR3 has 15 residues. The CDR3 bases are TGTGCCTGGAGGGAGGACAGAGTAGGCGATCAGCCCCAGCATTTT. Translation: CAWREDRVGDQPQHF.

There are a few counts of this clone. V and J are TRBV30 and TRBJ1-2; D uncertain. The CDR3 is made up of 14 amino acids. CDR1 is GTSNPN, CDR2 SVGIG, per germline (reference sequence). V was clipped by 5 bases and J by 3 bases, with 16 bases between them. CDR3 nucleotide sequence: TGTGCCTGGCAACTTGAATCAGGTTACTATGGCTACACCTTC. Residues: CAWQLESGYYGYTF. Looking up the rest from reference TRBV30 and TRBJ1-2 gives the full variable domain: SQTIHQWPATLVQPVGSPLSLECTVEGTSNPNLYWYRQAAGRGLQLLFYSVGIGQISSEVPQNLSASRPQDRQFILSSKKLLLSDSGFYLCAWQLESGYYGYTFGSGTRLTVV.

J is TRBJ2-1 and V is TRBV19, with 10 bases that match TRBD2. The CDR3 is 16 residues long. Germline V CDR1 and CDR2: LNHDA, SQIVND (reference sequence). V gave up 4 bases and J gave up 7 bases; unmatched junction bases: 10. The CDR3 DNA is TGTGCCAGTAGTACCCCCCGGGTTAGCGGGGGGAATGAGCAGTTCTTC. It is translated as CASSTPRVSGGNEQFF.

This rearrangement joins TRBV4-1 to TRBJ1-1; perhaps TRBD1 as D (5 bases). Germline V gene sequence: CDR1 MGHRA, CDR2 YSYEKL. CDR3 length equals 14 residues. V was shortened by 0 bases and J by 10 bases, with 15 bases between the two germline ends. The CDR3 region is CASSQEGRGNRAFF. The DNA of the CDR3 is TGCGCCAGCAGCCAAGAGGGTAGGGGTAATCGAGCTTTCTTT.

This CDR3 reads CASSYRTSQAVEQFF. The CDR3 DNA sequence: TGTGCCAGCAGCTACAGGACTAGCCAAGCGGTGGAGCAGTTCTTC. V is TRBV9 and J is TRBJ2-1, with 8 nucleotides matching TRBD2. CDR1 SGDLS and CDR2 YYNGEE come from the germline V gene. This CDR3 contains 15 residues. J lost 10 bases, V lost 4 bases, and 13 bases had no gene match.

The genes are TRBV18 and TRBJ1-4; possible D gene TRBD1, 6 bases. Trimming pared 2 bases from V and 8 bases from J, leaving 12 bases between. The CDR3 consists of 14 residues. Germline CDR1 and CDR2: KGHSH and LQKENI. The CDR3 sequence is CASSPTQGREKLFF. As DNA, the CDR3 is TGTGCCAGCTCACCAACACAGGGCCGGGAAAAACTGTTTTTT.

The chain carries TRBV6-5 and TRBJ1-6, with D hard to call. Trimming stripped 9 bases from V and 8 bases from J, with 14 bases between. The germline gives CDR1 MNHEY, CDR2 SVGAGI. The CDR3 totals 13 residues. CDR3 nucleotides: TGTGCCAGGCGGAGGGATATGGATTCACCCCTCCACTTT. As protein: CARRRDMDSPLHF.

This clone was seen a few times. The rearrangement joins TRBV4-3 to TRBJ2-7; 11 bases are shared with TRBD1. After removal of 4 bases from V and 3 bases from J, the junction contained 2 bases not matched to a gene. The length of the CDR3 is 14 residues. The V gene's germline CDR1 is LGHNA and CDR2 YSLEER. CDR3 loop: CASSRGTGGYEQYF. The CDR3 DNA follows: TGCGCCAGCAGCCGGGGGACAGGGGGCTACGAGCAGTACTTC.

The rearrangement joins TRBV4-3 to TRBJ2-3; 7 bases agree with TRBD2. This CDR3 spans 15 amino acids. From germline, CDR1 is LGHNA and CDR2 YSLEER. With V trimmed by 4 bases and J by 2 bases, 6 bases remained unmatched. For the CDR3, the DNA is TGCGCCAGCAGCCCCATGGGAGGGGACACAGATACGCAGTATTTT. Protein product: CASSPMGGDTDTQYF.

The CDR3 region has the DNA TGTGCCAGCTCACCACCGTCGGTGGAGACTGAAGCTTTCTTT. It is translated as CASSPPSVETEAFF. The V gene is TRBV18, the J gene TRBJ1-1; D uncertain. The germline V gene encodes CDR1 KGHSH and CDR2 LQKENI. Trimming left V 0 bases short and J 5 bases short, with 10 bases between. The CDR3 is 14 residues long. Full variable domain (outside the CDR3, taken from reference TRBV18 and TRBJ1-1): NAGVMQNPRHLVRRRGQEARLRCSPMKGHSHVYWYRQLPEEGLKFMVYLQKENIIDESGMPKERFSAEFPKEGPSILRIQQVVRGDSAAYFCASSPPSVETEAFFGQGTRLTVV.

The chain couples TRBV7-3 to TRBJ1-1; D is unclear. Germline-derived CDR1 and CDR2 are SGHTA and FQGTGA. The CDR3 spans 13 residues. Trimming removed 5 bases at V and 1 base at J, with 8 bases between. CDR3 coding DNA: TGTGCCAGCAGCCTAAGTAGGAACACTGAAGCTTTCTTT. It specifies CASSLSRNTEAFF.

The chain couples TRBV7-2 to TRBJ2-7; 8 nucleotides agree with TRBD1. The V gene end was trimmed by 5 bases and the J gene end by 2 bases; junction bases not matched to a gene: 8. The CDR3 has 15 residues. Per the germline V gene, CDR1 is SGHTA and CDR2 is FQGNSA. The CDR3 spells CASSPSWDRPYEQYF. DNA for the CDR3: TGTGCCAGCAGCCCAAGCTGGGACAGGCCCTACGAGCAGTACTTC.

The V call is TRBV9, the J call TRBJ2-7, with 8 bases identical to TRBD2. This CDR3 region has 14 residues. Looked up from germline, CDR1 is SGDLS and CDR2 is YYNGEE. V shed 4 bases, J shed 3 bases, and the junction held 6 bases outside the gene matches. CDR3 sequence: CASSPTGGGYEQYF. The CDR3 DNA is TGTGCCAGCAGCCCCACGGGGGGGGGCTACGAGCAGTACTTC.

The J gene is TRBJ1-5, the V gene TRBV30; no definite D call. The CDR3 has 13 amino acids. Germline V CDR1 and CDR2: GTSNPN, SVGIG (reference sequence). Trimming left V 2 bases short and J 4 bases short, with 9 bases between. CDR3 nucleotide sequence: TGTGCCTGGAGTTGGCGGGGAAATCAGCCCCAGCATTTT. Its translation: CAWSWRGNQPQHF. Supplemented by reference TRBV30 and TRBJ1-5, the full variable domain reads SQTIHQWPATLVQPVGSPLSLECTVEGTSNPNLYWYRQAAGRGLQLLFYSVGIGQISSEVPQNLSASRPQDRQFILSSKKLLLSDSGFYLCAWSWRGNQPQHFGDGTRLSIL.

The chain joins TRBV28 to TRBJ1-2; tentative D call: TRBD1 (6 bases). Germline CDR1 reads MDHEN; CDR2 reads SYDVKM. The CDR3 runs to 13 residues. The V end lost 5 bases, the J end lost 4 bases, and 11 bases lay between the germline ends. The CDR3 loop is CASSQGGAYGYTF. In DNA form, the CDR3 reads TGTGCCAGCAGTCAAGGGGGGGCCTATGGCTACACCTTC.

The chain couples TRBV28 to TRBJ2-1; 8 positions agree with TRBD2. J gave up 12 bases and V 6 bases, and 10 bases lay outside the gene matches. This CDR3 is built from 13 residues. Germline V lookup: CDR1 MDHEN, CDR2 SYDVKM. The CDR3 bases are TGTGCCAGCAGCTCGGACCCCGGGGGGGTGCAGTTCTTC. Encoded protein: CASSSDPGGVQFF. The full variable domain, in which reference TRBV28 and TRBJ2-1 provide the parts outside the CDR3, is DVKVTQSSRYLVKRTGEKVFLECVQDMDHENMFWYRQDPGLGLRLIYFSYDVKMKEKGDIPEGYSVSREKKERFSLILESASTNQTSMYLCASSSDPGGVQFFGPGTRLTVL.

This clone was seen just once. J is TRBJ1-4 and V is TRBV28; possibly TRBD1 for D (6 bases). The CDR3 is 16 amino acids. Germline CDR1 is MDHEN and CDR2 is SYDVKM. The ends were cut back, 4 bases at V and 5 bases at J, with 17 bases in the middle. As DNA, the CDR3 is TGTGCCAGCAGTTCCACCCTAAGGGGGGGGAATGAAAAACTGTTTTTT. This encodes CASSSTLRGGNEKLFF.

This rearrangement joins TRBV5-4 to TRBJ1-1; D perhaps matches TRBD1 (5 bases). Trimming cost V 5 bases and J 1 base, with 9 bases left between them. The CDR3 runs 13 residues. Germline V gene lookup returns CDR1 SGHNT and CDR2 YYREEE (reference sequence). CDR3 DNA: TGTGCCAGCAGGGGGGAGGGGAACACTGAAGCTTTCTTT. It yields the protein CASRGEGNTEAFF.

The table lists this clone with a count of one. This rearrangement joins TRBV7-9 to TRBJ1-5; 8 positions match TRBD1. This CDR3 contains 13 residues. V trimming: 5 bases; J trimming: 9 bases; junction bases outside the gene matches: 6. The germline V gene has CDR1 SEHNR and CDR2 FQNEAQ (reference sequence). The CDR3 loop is CASSEQGDAPQHF. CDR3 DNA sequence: TGTGCCAGCAGCGAACAGGGGGATGCGCCCCAGCATTTT.